This T cell receptor beta chain is from a study of T cell responses to AZD1222 COVID-19 vaccine. Study-wide results and caveats: Of the AZD1222 recipients, only 5 or 6 were seropositive at baseline. Donor demographics were predominantly white British with a female majority; clonal diversity may be underestimated.

Only in-frame clones appear in the TCRdb table, and some are missing; sequencing was by immunoSEQ multiplex PCR. The repertoire has some 150,000 clones, about 91% of them found once; the top ten carry roughly 4.3%. The germline V gene has CDR1 LNHDA and CDR2 SQIVND (reference sequence). V was shortened by 5 bases and J by 3 bases, with 16 bases between the two germline ends. The CDR3 loop spans 15 amino acids. Notes on this clone: The antigen is unknown.

V and J are TRBV19 and TRBJ1-2; D ambiguous. This TCR came from an adult in good health. Sequenced here: peripheral blood, sampled on day 0 of MenACWY control vaccination. CDR3 in DNA: TGTGCCAGTAGTCACGGCCCCCCGAGGGACTATGGCTACACCTTC. Protein sequence: CASSHGPPRDYGYTF.